Presented here are 18 T cell receptor beta chains from one specimen sequenced in a study of shared clonotypes between healthy human individuals. Measured with immunoSEQ multiplex PCR; TCRdb has only the in-frame clones, and not every one. Among about 1 million clones, about 75% were seen once, and the ten largest hold approximately 1.3%. Material: memory CD4+ T cells sorted from blood. Subset described: CD45RA-negative fraction. Every receptor here comes from a man aged 18 to 30 in good health.

This chain uses TRBV28 with TRBJ2-7; D remains ambiguous. The CDR3 runs 13 residues. Germline assignment: CDR1 MDHEN and CDR2 SYDVKM. Trimming took 8 bases from V and 6 from J, leaving 17 bases between them. The CDR3 coding sequence is TGTGCCAGCCGAAAGGTCGTACCGGGCGAGCAGTACTTC. This encodes CASRKVVPGEQYF.

The chain is built from TRBV19 and TRBJ2-3, with D unclear. V was trimmed by 1 base and J by 4 bases, leaving 6 bases between them. From germline, CDR1 is LNHDA and CDR2 SQIVND (reference sequence). The CDR3 consists of 13 residues. CDR3 in amino acids: CASSIGLPDTQYF. In nucleotides, the CDR3 is TGTGCCAGTAGTATAGGGCTCCCAGATACGCAGTATTTT.

V and J are TRBV28 and TRBJ1-1; D gene ambiguous. The V gene's germline CDR1 is MDHEN and CDR2 SYDVKM. V lost 2 bases, J lost 1 base, and 8 bases lay in between. The length of the CDR3 is 14 residues. DNA of the CDR3: TGTGCCAGCAGTTTAGTACAGACGAACACTGAAGCTTTCTTT. Translation: CASSLVQTNTEAFF.

The V call is TRBV2, the J call TRBJ1-5, with 12 bases that match TRBD1. CDR3 length: 19 residues. Germline CDR1 SNHLY, CDR2 FYNNEI. V lost 4 bases and J lost 2; bases outside the gene matches: 12. The CDR3 sequence: CASSAIRGQGALGNQPQHF. The CDR3 DNA is TGTGCCAGCAGTGCGATTAGGGGACAGGGGGCTCTAGGCAATCAGCCCCAGCATTTT.

This clone occurred once. The rearrangement uses TRBV13 and TRBJ2-3, with 13 bases aligning to TRBD2. V lost 2 bases, J lost 6 bases, and 11 bases stayed unmatched. CDR1 PRHDT and CDR2 FYEKMQ come from the germline V gene (reference sequence). The CDR3 has 18 amino acids. CDR3 sequence: CASSLNTSGGAWVDTQYF. CDR3 nucleotide sequence: TGTGCCAGCAGCTTAAATACTAGCGGGGGGGCCTGGGTGGATACGCAGTATTTT.

V is TRBV4-2 and J is TRBJ2-1; TRBD1 might be the D (6 bases). The germline V and J ends were trimmed by 4 bases and 7 bases, with 20 bases remaining between them. The CDR3 extends over 16 amino acids. The germline CDR1 and CDR2 sequences are LGHNA and YNFKEQ. CDR3 amino acids: CASSRRLLGAGNEQFF. DNA for the CDR3: TGTGCCAGCAGCCGCCGGCTATTGGGGGCTGGGAATGAGCAGTTCTTC.

The chain couples TRBV20-1 to TRBJ2-7, with no clear D. The CDR3 contains 10 residues. Trimming removed 6 bases from V and 5 bases from J, with 8 bases in between. Germline values: CDR1 DFQATT, CDR2 SNEGSKA (reference sequence). The DNA for the CDR3 is TGCAGTGCGGTCCGAGACGAGCAGTACTTC. It yields the protein CSAVRDEQYF.

A note on this clone: Other nucleotide sequences in the sample specify the same CDR3. This chain connects TRBV10-3 to TRBJ2-7; a possible D gene is TRBD2 (6 bases). V was cut by 8 bases and J by 2 bases, with 10 bases left in between. The CDR3 contains 12 residues. Per the germline V gene, CDR1 is ENHRY and CDR2 is SYGVKD. The CDR3 nucleotides read TGTGCCATCGGGGGAGGCACCTACGAGCAGTACTTC. It encodes CAIGGGTYEQYF.

This chain joins TRBV30 and TRBJ1-5, with a tentative D call TRBD1 (6 bases). Germline assignment: CDR1 GTSNPN and CDR2 SVGIG (reference sequence). The CDR3 extends over 14 amino acids. Trimming stripped 2 bases from V and 4 bases from J, with 12 bases between. This CDR3 reads CAWSSAGANQPQHF. Written as DNA, the CDR3 is TGTGCCTGGAGTTCGGCAGGGGCAAATCAGCCCCAGCATTTT.

The genes are TRBV28 and TRBJ2-7; TRBD2 is a possible D gene (5 bases). There are 14 residues in the CDR3. The V end was cut by 2 bases, the J end by 2 bases, with 10 bases between. Looked up from germline, CDR1 is MDHEN and CDR2 is SYDVKM. The CDR3 DNA reads TGTGCCAGCAGTTTAGTGCCGGGGACCTACGAGCAGTACTTC. Translated: CASSLVPGTYEQYF.

V is TRBV18 and J is TRBJ1-1; 10 bases fit TRBD1. Germline loops: CDR1 KGHSH, CDR2 LQKENI. With V trimmed by 3 bases and J by 2 bases, 6 bases remained unmatched. The length of the CDR3 is 16 residues. The chain's CDR3 is CASSPSGQGGNTEAFF. The CDR3 DNA is TGTGCCAGCTCACCTTCAGGACAGGGGGGAAACACTGAAGCTTTCTTT.

The V gene is TRBV28, the J gene TRBJ1-3; D remains ambiguous. CDR3 length: 14 residues. CDR1 is MDHEN and CDR2 is SYDVKM in the germline V gene. V was clipped by 3 bases and J by 4 bases, with 10 bases between them. CDR3 sequence reads: CASSLGSLGNTIYF. CDR3 coding DNA: TGTGCCAGCAGTTTGGGCTCCCTAGGAAACACCATATATTTT.

The V and J genes are TRBV11-2 and TRBJ1-1; TRBD1 is a possible D gene (6 bases). V gave up 6 bases and J gave up 4 bases, with 12 bases separating them. The CDR3 consists of 13 residues. The germline V gene encodes CDR1 SGHAT and CDR2 FQNNGV. The CDR3 DNA sequence: TGTGCCAGCAGACAACAGGGAAGCACTGAAGCTTTCTTT. Protein: CASRQQGSTEAFF.

A word on this clone: Other DNA sequences from this sample encode an identical CDR3 as well. The chain recombines TRBV7-9 with TRBJ1-5; no clear D. The CDR3 consists of 12 residues. V lost 3 bases to trimming and J lost 6 bases, with 6 bases between them. CDR1 and CDR2 (germline): SEHNR, FQNEAQ (reference sequence). CDR3 loop: CASSLVTQPQHF. CDR3 bases: TGTGCCAGCAGCTTGGTGACTCAGCCCCAGCATTTT. Drawing the rest from reference TRBV7-9 and TRBJ1-5, the complete variable domain is DTGVSQNPRHKITKRGQNVTFRCDPISEHNRLYWYRQTLGQGPEFLTYFQNEAQLEKSRLLSDRFSAERPKGSFSTLEIQRTEQGDSAMYLCASSLVTQPQHFGDGTRLSIL.

The V gene is TRBV9, the J gene TRBJ2-7, with 9 bases aligning to TRBD1. CDR3 length: 15 amino acids. Germline V gene data show CDR1 as SGDLS and CDR2 as YYNGEE. Germline trimming cut 0 bases from V and 4 bases from J; bases unmatched to any gene: 5. CDR3 in DNA: TGTGCCAGCAGCGTAGGGGACAGGGCGCGGTACGAGCAGTACTTC. Translated, it gives CASSVGDRARYEQYF.

This clone showed up just a few times. V usage is TRBV6-1 and J usage is TRBJ1-1, with D uncertain. This CDR3 contains 14 residues. The germline CDR1 and CDR2 sequences are MNHNS and SASEGT. V lost 4 bases to trimming and J lost 1 base, with 10 bases between them. The CDR3 DNA is TGTGCCAGCAGTGTGGACGTGCAGAACACTGAAGCTTTCTTT. Amino acid sequence: CASSVDVQNTEAFF.

This chain joins TRBV11-2 and TRBJ2-7; D ambiguous. The germline CDR1 and CDR2 sequences are SGHAT and FQNNGV. Trimming removed 5 bases at V and 5 bases at J, with 16 bases between. The CDR3 is 14 amino acids. This CDR3 is CASSRTSSPDEQYF. The CDR3 nucleotides are TGTGCCAGCAGCCGGACGTCGAGCCCGGACGAGCAGTACTTC.

Only one count was recorded for this clone. The chain combines TRBV6-5 with TRBJ1-5; TRBD1 aligns across 8 bases. Germline V lookup: CDR1 MNHEY, CDR2 SVGAGI. The trim removed 4 bases at V and 3 bases at J, leaving 5 bases unmatched. CDR3 size: 15 residues. CDR3 sequence (DNA): TGTGCCAGCAGTTCCGGACAGGGCCTCAATCAGCCCCAGCATTTT. This sequence encodes CASSSGQGLNQPQHF.